Below, 20 T cell receptor beta chains from the same sample are listed, as sequenced in a study of T cells in Graves' hyperthyroidism and ophthalmopathy. RNA transcripts yielded amplified TCR beta CDR3 regions. The TCR CDR3 first-round RT-PCR relied on the HTBI primer set. A single record per CDR3 protein comes from TCRdb applying MiXCR to the multiplex PCR reads. The sample yields 490,000 or so distinct CDR3 sequences, 15% to 20% seen once. The sequenced sample was blood. The receptors derive from a woman aged 30 to 39 with Graves' ophthalmopathy.

This clonotype appeared a few times. V and J are TRBV28 and TRBJ2-1; 14 nucleotides agree with TRBD2. This CDR3 is 16 amino acids long. Germline CDR1 is MDHEN and CDR2 is SYDVKM. The junction had 4 bases not matched to a gene; V was cut back by 2 bases and J by 7 bases. The DNA of the CDR3 is TGTGCCAGCAGTTTAGTCGGGACTAGCGGGAGAAATGAGCAGTTCTTC. Translation gives CASSLVGTSGRNEQFF.

The rearrangement uses TRBV29-1 and TRBJ1-1; D is ambiguous. From germline, CDR1 is SQVTM and CDR2 ANQGSEA. Trimming removed 4 bases at V and 3 bases at J, with 9 bases between. The CDR3 totals 12 residues. DNA for the CDR3: TGCAGCGTTGTACGGGGTGACACTGAAGCTTTCTTT. It is translated as CSVVRGDTEAFF.

This clonotype has at least ten counts. CDR3 sequence (DNA): TGTGCCTGGAGTGGGCTGAACACTGAAGCTTTCTTT. It translates to CAWSGLNTEAFF. The chain recombines TRBV30 with TRBJ1-1; D is unclear. Germline CDR1 reads GTSNPN; CDR2 reads SVGIG (reference sequence). The germline V and J ends were trimmed by 1 base and 0 bases, with 3 bases remaining between them. The CDR3 spans 12 residues. Together with reference TRBV30 and TRBJ1-1, the CDR3 gives the full variable domain: SQTIHQWPATLVQPVGSPLSLECTVEGTSNPNLYWYRQAAGRGLQLLFYSVGIGQISSEVPQNLSASRPQDRQFILSSKKLLLSDSGFYLCAWSGLNTEAFFGQGTRLTVV.

At least ten counts were recorded for this clonotype. The J gene is TRBJ2-7, the V gene TRBV11-2, with D uncertain. Trimming left V 3 bases short and J 3 bases short, with 15 bases between. There are 15 residues in the CDR3. Germline lookup yields CDR1 SGHAT and CDR2 FQNNGV. In DNA, the CDR3 is TGTGCCAGCAGCTTTCTGTGGACGGAGAACTACGAGCAGTACTTC. This gives the protein CASSFLWTENYEQYF.

This clonotype was picked up a small number of times. This rearrangement joins TRBV6-2 or TRBV6-3 to TRBJ2-7, with D tentatively TRBD1 (5 bases). With 2 bases removed from V and 8 bases from J, the gap between germline ends came to 16 bases. The V gene's germline CDR1 is MNHEY and CDR2 SVGEGT. The CDR3 has 14 residues. CDR3 protein: CASSYRARDGQQYF. CDR3 nucleotide sequence: TGTGCCAGCAGTTACCGGGCCAGGGATGGCCAGCAGTACTTC.

The V gene is TRBV18, the J gene TRBJ1-2; weak D call: TRBD1 (6 bases). With 3 bases removed from V and 6 bases from J, the gap between germline ends came to 11 bases. The germline V gene has CDR1 KGHSH and CDR2 LQKENI. The CDR3 loop spans 13 amino acids. The CDR3 coding sequence is TGTGCCAGCTCACCGGAACAGGGAGATGGCTACACCTTC. Translation gives CASSPEQGDGYTF.

This clonotype was counted a few times. The genes are TRBV27 and TRBJ2-2; D may match TRBD1 or TRBD2 (5 bases each). CDR1 MNHEY and CDR2 SMNVEV come from the germline V gene (reference sequence). This CDR3 has 15 residues. Between the trimmed V and J ends, which lost 3 bases and 6 bases, there was a span of 14 bases. As DNA, the CDR3 is TGTGCCAGCAGTTTGGGGAGACTCAGGGCCGGGGAGCTGTTTTTT. Its protein is CASSLGRLRAGELFF.

This clonotype was found a few times. The chain combines TRBV19 with TRBJ2-2; 7 bases match TRBD2. V was pared by 10 bases and J by 1 base, with 15 bases of the junction left unmatched. Germline loops: CDR1 LNHDA, CDR2 SQIVND (reference sequence). This CDR3 comprises 17 residues. DNA of the CDR3: TGTGCCACCTCAACTTCGAGACCTAGCGGGAACACCGGGGAGCTGTTTTTT. Translated: CATSTSRPSGNTGELFF.

The V gene is TRBV10-1, the J gene TRBJ1-1; the match to TRBD1 covers 7 bases. CDR3 size: 14 residues. J gave up 10 bases and V 4 bases, and 12 bases lay outside the gene matches. Germline CDR1 and CDR2: WNHNN and SYGVQD (reference sequence). The CDR3 DNA follows: TGCGCCAGCAGTGCGGTGACAGGGAACTCCGGAGCTTTCTTT. Translating it yields CASSAVTGNSGAFF.

The V gene is TRBV7-8, the J gene TRBJ2-1; tentatively, D is TRBD1 (5 bases). CDR1 and CDR2 (germline): SGHVS, FQNEAQ. The V end was cut by 7 bases, the J end by 7 bases, with 29 bases between. This CDR3 comprises 18 residues. The CDR3, as DNA: TGTGCCAGCAACTTTAATCGGGTGGGGCAGGGAAGGTTTAATGAGCAGTTCTTC. It translates to CASNFNRVGQGRFNEQFF.

This chain joins TRBV15 and TRBJ2-1, with D perhaps matching TRBD1 (6 bases). The CDR3 runs to 16 residues. Trimming removed 2 bases from V and 8 bases from J, with 19 bases in between. CDR1 is LNHNV, CDR2 YYDKDF, per germline (reference sequence). DNA for the CDR3: TGTGCCACCAGCAGAAACCGGGACACCAAGTCGTATGAGCAGTTCTTC. Its protein product is CATSRNRDTKSYEQFF. The full variable domain, rest sourced from reference TRBV15 and TRBJ2-1, is DAMVIQNPRYQVTQFGKPVTLSCSQTLNHNVMYWYQQKSSQAPKLLFHYYDKDFNNEADTPDNFQSRRPNTSFCFLDIRSPGLGDTAMYLCATSRNRDTKSYEQFFGPGTRLTVL.

The table lists this clonotype with a few counts. The genes are TRBV19 and TRBJ1-1; D unclear. The CDR3 contains 12 residues. V shed 6 bases and J shed 3 bases, with 8 bases lying between them. CDR1 is LNHDA, CDR2 SQIVND, per germline (reference sequence). The CDR3 region is CASSKTDTEAFF. The CDR3 DNA reads TGTGCCAGTAGCAAAACAGACACTGAAGCTTTCTTT.

The rearrangement joins TRBV6-1 to TRBJ2-3; D gene unclear. The CDR3 spans 13 residues. Per the germline V gene, CDR1 is MNHNS and CDR2 is SASEGT. V was shortened by 6 bases and J by 5 bases, with 12 bases between the two germline ends. The CDR3 loop reads CASRVDTGDTQYF. CDR3 DNA sequence: TGTGCCAGCAGGGTCGACACCGGAGATACGCAGTATTTT.

This clonotype was counted ten times or more. V and J are TRBV18 and TRBJ1-6; D uncertain. The CDR3 is 14 residues long. The germline V and J ends were trimmed by 4 bases and 8 bases, with 12 bases remaining between them. In germline, CDR1 is KGHSH, CDR2 LQKENI. The CDR3 sequence: CASSQSSGDSPLHF. CDR3 DNA sequence: TGTGCCAGCTCACAATCTAGTGGTGATTCACCCCTCCACTTT.

This clonotype was detected only a few times. J is TRBJ1-4 and V is TRBV6-1; the match to TRBD1 covers 10 bases. CDR1 is MNHNS and CDR2 is SASEGT in the germline V gene. CDR3 length equals 16 residues. The V gene end was trimmed by 6 bases and the J gene end by 6 bases; junction bases not matched to a gene: 10. The CDR3, as DNA: TGTGCCAGCAGCTCAACACCCGGGACAGGGGATGAAAAACTGTTTTTT. It encodes CASSSTPGTGDEKLFF.

The chain links TRBV4-3 to TRBJ1-4; 9 nucleotides align to TRBD1. V shed 2 bases, J shed 8 bases, and the junction held 3 bases outside the gene matches. This CDR3 comprises 14 residues. Germline CDR1 reads LGHNA; CDR2 reads YSLEER. CDR3 protein: CASSQTGGREKLFF. The CDR3 nucleotides read TGCGCCAGCAGCCAAACAGGGGGCCGGGAAAAACTGTTTTTT.

As DNA, the CDR3 is TGTGCCAGCAGCCCCGGAAGGGCAGGGGATACCGAGCAGTACTTC. It specifies CASSPGRAGDTEQYF. This chain connects TRBV7-9 to TRBJ2-7; D possibly corresponds to TRBD1 (6 bases). Germline V gene data show CDR1 as SEHNR and CDR2 as FQNEAQ (reference sequence). V lost 5 bases to trimming and J lost 6 bases, with 20 bases between them. The CDR3 spans 15 residues.

At least ten counts were recorded for this clonotype. The rearrangement joins TRBV12-3 or TRBV12-4 to TRBJ2-7; D not certain. With 3 bases removed from V and 1 base from J, the gap between germline ends came to 19 bases. The CDR3 runs 17 residues. CDR3 nucleotides: TGTGCCAGCAGTTTGTTGTCGGGCAGTTTGGGTTCCTACGAGCAGTACTTC. Amino acids: CASSLLSGSLGSYEQYF.

This chain uses TRBV12-3 or TRBV12-4 with TRBJ1-3, with D perhaps TRBD1 (5 bases). V was clipped by 3 bases and J by 0 bases, with 18 bases between them. The CDR3 extends over 18 amino acids. The CDR3, as DNA: TGTGCCAGCAGTTTCCGTTTCCGCAGGGTACACTCTGGAAACACCATATATTTT. Protein: CASSFRFRRVHSGNTIYF.

In this sample, this clonotype turned up a few times. The rearrangement joins TRBV19 to TRBJ1-3; D unclear. This CDR3 comprises 13 residues. In germline, CDR1 is LNHDA, CDR2 SQIVND (reference sequence). Trimming cost V 3 bases and J 7 bases, with 10 bases left between them. Here the CDR3 reads CASSISQRNTIYF. DNA of the CDR3: TGTGCCAGTAGTATTTCACAGAGGAACACCATATATTTT.